The T cell receptor (beta chain) described here comes from a study of blood T cell repertoires in COVID-19 (dated by TCRdb to 2018 to 2020). Context from the whole study: Samples from collaborators originated in the United States, Italy and Spain and spanned both the acute and convalescent phases of COVID-19. The material from the prospective study consisted of cDNA or gDNA derived from T cells, B-cell-depleted T cells, or PBMCs. Subjects who had been exposed to COVID-19, were actively infected with it, or had recovered from it provided the deeply sampled blood TCRbeta repertoires that made up the dataset. The repertoires were released in a freely available public database meant as a resource for research on the immune response to SARS-CoV-2. Samples came from the ongoing ImmuneRACE study (first 160 participants) plus 1,254 subjects from 6 global collaborators. The sample metadata nearly always contained a de-identified subject ID, COVID-19 status, age in years and sex. Where available, HLA class I and class II types were obtained from metadata supplied by the sample provider rather than from assay-based typing. Overall results and qualifications from the work: Clinical and demographic metadata were provided uncurated, with the amount varying by source and participant.

Enrolling through a virtual design, the prospective study's participants ranged in age from about 18 to 100 years and lived across 24 United States geographic areas. In the prospective study, cohorts were assigned on the basis of participant-reported clinical history obtained from a screening survey and a study questionnaire. In the prospective study, mobile phlebotomists collected whole blood, serum and a nasopharyngeal or oropharyngeal swab from each participant. Participants in the prospective study had the option to provide additional blood draws and questionnaires over a 2-month period. Before DNA extraction, blood samples from the prospective study were shipped at room temperature or frozen. The CDR3, from cysteine to phenylalanine, totals 15 residues. Just the 45-base CDR3 DNA is kept, in frame starting at base 1. CDR1 MNHEY and CDR2 SMNVEV are derived from the germline V gene (reference sequence). Trimming takes 1 base from V and 6 bases from J, and the germline ends sit 10 bases apart.

The immunoSEQ Assay, a bias-controlled multiplex PCR, was used to amplify TCRbeta CDR3 regions from genomic DNA. The authors' pipeline ran thus. The number of nucleated cells in each sample was estimated by amplification of reference gene primers within the assay. Sequence reads were collapsed and filtered to measure the absolute abundance of every unique TCRbeta CDR3 rearrangement. Productive Simpson clonality was computed per sample as the square root of Simpson's diversity index over productive rearrangements. TCRdb stores this immuneACCESS table with in-frame sequences only. Part of the clones is absent; in the studies checked, under half of the shortfall reflects unresolved V genes, and no reason is known for the rest. Clonal size and the V and J genes are those of that table, whereas D and trimming came from the DNA. Here the sample has roughly 230,000 clones; roughly 89% occur a single time. The ten largest clones take up 3.5% to 4% of the sample.

Concerning this clone itself: Its antigen remains unidentified. No base quality information exists; no much larger clone differs at one position.

The V and J segments used are TRBV27 and TRBJ1-6, with TRBD1 as a weak D call on 5 bases. This TCR derives from a woman aged 25 to 39 with acute COVID-19. The sample consisted of PBMCs or T cells enriched from blood (not recorded which). DNA sequence: TGTGCCAGCAGTTTATGGGGCAGGGCTAATTCACCCCTCCACTTT. Its translation is CASSLWGRANSPLHF.